This TCR beta chain was documented in a study of blood T cells in healthy people across ages. Study-wide context: Template-switching capture recovered about one barcoded beta molecule per two T cells.

A second PCR of about 7 to 11 cycles used a sample-barcoded 5' primer and a J-beta primer mix. Each TCR beta cDNA got a 12-nucleotide random molecular identifier. Each single sample gave us at least 2.5 million CDR3-containing paired-end reads. TCRdb reprocessed the 5' RACE reads with MiXCR, giving one entry per CDR3 protein. Among roughly 2 million distinct CDR3 sequences listed, just under 50% were seen once. Notes on this clonotype: Its target is unknown.

V shed 0 bases and J shed 6 bases, with 14 bases lying between them. This CDR3 contains 16 residues. Germline values: CDR1 KGHDR, CDR2 SFDVKD. The study, taken as a whole, reports: It was found that TCR beta diversity correlated strongly with the percentage of naive T cells.

The source of this sequence is a woman between 40 and 50 years old in good health. This chain links TRBV24-1 with TRBJ2-1, with D possibly TRBD2 on 7 matching bases. Sequencing input: blood. CDR3 DNA: TGTGCCACCAGTGATTTGTCGGGGGGCCGGGGCAATGAGCAGTTCTTC. It specifies CATSDLSGGRGNEQFF.